The following is a T cell receptor (beta chain) sequence with its context. Patients underwent thyroid surgery, and none had received any treatment before it. This sample is part of a study of metastatic and nonmetastatic thyroid tumors. For the study at large: Across peripheral blood and tumor or nodule tissue samples taken from malignant and benign thyroid patients, the repertoires were compared with one another.

This CDR3 is built from 18 residues. V lost 5 bases and J lost 3; bases outside the gene matches: 12. Germline V CDR1 and CDR2: SGHAT, FQDESV (reference sequence). TCRdb re-clonotyped the PCR reads through MiXCR. This table has roughly 83,000 clones, 14% to 15% appearing once. Sequenced: blood. This receptor was taken from a female donor with papillary thyroid cancer or a benign thyroid nodule (not recorded which). Some clones in this sample may be carry-over from other donors' samples. This chain connects TRBV11-1 to TRBJ2-3, with 12 bases matching TRBD2. CDR3 region: CASSAGLAGITGTDTQYF. CDR3 in DNA: TGTGCCAGCAGCGCCGGACTAGCGGGGATAACCGGAACAGATACGCAGTATTTT. Using reference TRBV11-1 and TRBJ2-3 for the parts outside the CDR3, the full variable domain is EAEVAQSPRYKITEKSQAVAFWCDPISGHATLYWYRQILGQGPELLVQFQDESVVDDSQLPKDRFSAERLKGVDSTLKIQPAELGDSAMYLCASSAGLAGITGTDTQYFGPGTRLTVL.